This record covers a single TCR beta chain. This clone is considered medium-sized (0.01 to 0.1%). Its antigen is unknown. Base quality data are lacking; no much larger clone is found one base away. This specimen comes from a study of PD-1 blockade in classical Hodgkin lymphoma (dated by TCRdb to about 2020). About the investigation overall: Nivolumab dosing was 3 mg/kg intravenously every 2 weeks, continuing until either disease progression or unacceptable toxicity. To define a peripheral blood immune signature of response to PD-1 blockade in classical Hodgkin lymphoma, the study combined TCR beta sequencing with CyTOF. What the research found in general, with its limitations: CD4+ but not CD8+ TCR diversity rose significantly by C4D1 (p=0.0027 vs p=0.16), most apparent in complete responders (p=0.02). Baseline TCR diversity was reported as lower in newly diagnosed patients than in healthy donors, and lower still in relapsed/refractory patients. The study covered only a single clinical trial cohort, and the causes of the repertoire differences, possibly disease activity or prior therapy, were still not defined. Baseline diversity similar to that of newly diagnosed patients was observed in trial patients achieving complete response, whereas significantly lower diversity was observed in partial responders and progressors. Lower diversity was seen in patients whose nivolumab began less than 1 year after ASCT, and these patients were left out of later analyses so that immune reconstitution would not confound the results.

In the paper's terms, the time point label means: cycle 1 day 1 (C1D1), immediately before nivolumab initiation. Every trial patient had relapsed following autologous stem cell transplantation, and prior brentuximab vedotin exposure was what differed among cohorts A, B and C. The trial cohort was composed of some 57 patients with relapsed/refractory classical Hodgkin lymphoma, for whom complete response, partial response or progressive disease was recorded as best overall response. Single-agent nivolumab was administered to trial patients in the multi-cohort phase II CheckMate 205 trial. Best overall response was determined by an independent review committee according to the 2007 International Working Group response criteria. Trial PBMCs were collected immediately before nivolumab initiation (C1D1) and during therapy at cycle 2 day 1 and cycle 4 day 1. Peripheral blood was collected in 8 mL Vacutainer Cell Preparation Tubes, from which PBMCs were isolated by centrifugation and then cryopreserved.

The CDR1 and CDR2 encoded by the germline V gene are SGHTA and FQGNSA. The CDR3 sequence holds 15 residues, the cysteine and phenylalanine included. Only the CDR3 part of the read is kept: 45 bases, read in frame from the first base. V ends up 4 bases short and J 3 bases short, with an unmatched junction base count of 8. Genomic DNA was extracted with the Qiagen DNeasy kit from unsorted PBMCs and from negatively selected CD4+ and CD8+ fractions. TCR beta CDR3 regions were subjected to amplification by immunoSEQ multiplex PCR with primers that anneal to V and J segments. A synthetic immune receptor repertoire was used to minimize amplification bias, and any residual bias was removed computationally once sequencing was done. Per the source publication's procedure: Custom Python scripts were used to quantify repertoire diversity as the Shannon entropy index. Unsorted, CD4+ and CD8+ repertoires were examined separately, except in combined analyses, for which CD4+ and CD8+ sequences were merged in silico. A clone counted as expanded when the clone's frequency after treatment rose at least 2-fold relative to C1D1, and clones undetected at baseline were given a pseudocount of 0.5. Singleton clones were defined as clones with 0 or 1 copy at C1D1, and non-singleton clones were defined as clones with 2 or more copies. Clones expanded in unsorted samples were labelled as CD4+, CD8+ or unknown by matching protein sequences in sorted samples from the same patient. Wilcoxon tests on paired samples were used to test diversity changes from C1D1 to C4D1. TCRdb re-hosts the immuneACCESS table, in-frame sequences only. Its copies lack some clones; in the studies checked, an unresolved V gene accounts for under half of them, and the cause for the rest is not known. Clone size and the V and J calls come from that table; the DNA yielded D and trimming. In all, the sample holds approximately 44,000 clones, and over 55% of those were seen once. Roughly 3.1% of the sample is in the top ten clones.

The receptor was derived from a human donor with classical Hodgkin lymphoma. The chain uses TRBV7-2 and TRBJ1-1; the central 7 bases match TRBD1. This specimen was peripheral blood mononuclear cells (PBMCs), taken at baseline. The bases read TGTGCCAGCAGCTGGCGACAGGGCGGGTACACTGAAGCTTTCTTT. Its translation is CASSWRQGGYTEAFF.